These 29 T cell receptor beta chains were sequenced from one sample in a study of blood T cells in healthy people across ages. The use of a sample-barcoded 5' primer and a J-beta primer mix characterized a second PCR of roughly 7 to 11 cycles. From the 5' RACE reads, TCRdb called clonotypes with MiXCR, one entry per CDR3 protein. In the table there are some 880,000 distinct CDR3 sequences, roughly 40% of which are singletons. Sequenced sample: blood. Receptor source: a man aged 18 to 35 in good health.

This rearrangement joins TRBV20-1 to TRBJ1-2; D not resolved. Trimming pared 0 bases from V and 4 bases from J, leaving 15 bases between. From germline, CDR1 is DFQATT and CDR2 SNEGSKA (reference sequence). This CDR3 is 15 amino acids long. CDR3 sequence reads: CSAREPLAGSYGYTF. The CDR3 DNA is TGCAGTGCTAGAGAACCGTTGGCAGGAAGCTATGGCTACACCTTC.

This clonotype was counted only a few times. V usage is TRBV7-2 and J usage is TRBJ1-5, with D hard to call. Trimming left V 7 bases short and J 7 bases short, with 17 bases between. Looked up from germline, CDR1 is SGHTA and CDR2 is FQGNSA. This CDR3 has 14 residues. As DNA, the CDR3 is TGTGCCAGCAACCCCTCGGGGTTTTACCAGCCCCAGCATTTT. Protein sequence: CASNPSGFYQPQHF. Variable domain in full (rest from reference TRBV7-2 and TRBJ1-5): GAGVSQSPSNKVTEKGKDVELRCDPISGHTALYWYRQSLGQGLEFLIYFQGNSAPDKSGLPSDRFSAERTGGSVSTLTIQRTQQEDSAVYLCASNPSGFYQPQHFGDGTRLSIL.

In this sample, this clonotype turned up many times. The chain recombines TRBV5-1 with TRBJ2-7; TRBD1 matches 9 bases. V dropped 4 bases and J dropped 2; count of bases not matched to a gene: 13. CDR1 and CDR2 from the germline V gene are SGHRS and YFSETQ. This CDR3 spans 17 amino acids. CDR3 bases: TGCGCCAGCAGCCCCACCCCCCCGGACAGGGGAACCTACGAGCAGTACTTC. Protein sequence: CASSPTPPDRGTYEQYF.

V gene TRBV27 combines with J gene TRBJ2-5, with D unresolved. The CDR3 contains 13 residues. Deletions cut 6 bases from V and 4 bases from J, with 12 bases between. Germline V gene lookup returns CDR1 MNHEY and CDR2 SMNVEV (reference sequence). CDR3 bases: TGTGCCAGCAGCCATGGTTCAGGAGAGACCCAGTACTTC. Translation gives CASSHGSGETQYF.

The V call is TRBV12-3 or TRBV12-4, the J call TRBJ2-7; 9 bases are a match to TRBD2. The V and J ends lost 4 bases and 7 bases, in that order; junction bases with no gene match: 14. The CDR3 is 16 amino acids. The DNA for the CDR3 is TGTGCCAGCAGTTCCCCTGGTAGCGGGGGCCCCAATGAGCAGTACTTC. Residues: CASSSPGSGGPNEQYF.

This clonotype was detected many times. CDR3 sequence reads: CASSQVGGYNEQFF. The DNA of the CDR3 is TGCGCCAGCAGCCAAGTGGGAGGTTACAATGAGCAGTTCTTC. The chain couples TRBV4-3 to TRBJ2-1; TRBD2 is a possible D gene (6 bases). CDR1 is LGHNA and CDR2 is YSLEER in the germline V gene. With 1 base removed from V and 4 bases from J, the gap between germline ends came to 8 bases. The CDR3 runs to 14 residues.

This clonotype occurred a few times. The rearrangement uses TRBV7-9 and TRBJ2-1, with D unclear. Trimming left V 4 bases short and J 6 bases short, with 10 bases between. Germline V CDR1 and CDR2: SEHNR, FQNEAQ (reference sequence). CDR3 length: 13 residues. CDR3 DNA: TGTGCCAGCAGCTGGTTACCATTCAATGAGCAGTTCTTC. This encodes CASSWLPFNEQFF.

The CDR3 region has the DNA TGCGCCAGCAGCCAAGGACTCTTTGGGGATACGCAGTATTTT. Amino acids: CASSQGLFGDTQYF. V is TRBV4-3 and J is TRBJ2-3; D is undetermined. The germline CDR1 and CDR2 sequences are LGHNA and YSLEER. Between the trimmed V and J ends, which lost 1 base and 6 bases, there was a span of 11 bases. The CDR3 has 14 residues.

The rearrangement uses TRBV2 and TRBJ2-3; no clear D. The germline V gene has CDR1 SNHLY and CDR2 FYNNEI. The CDR3 loop spans 15 amino acids. With 1 base removed from V and 6 bases from J, the gap between germline ends came to 14 bases. The CDR3 reads CASSEGPLLGDTQYF. The CDR3 DNA is TGTGCCAGCAGTGAAGGACCGTTACTGGGGGATACGCAGTATTTT.

This clonotype was seen a handful of times. V and J are TRBV9 and TRBJ2-6; D possibly corresponds to TRBD2 (6 bases). CDR3 length: 17 residues. The V end lost 4 bases, the J end lost 0 bases, and 14 bases lay between the germline ends. CDR1 is SGDLS and CDR2 is YYNGEE in the germline V gene. This chain's CDR3 is CASSSDSGGSGANVLTF. The CDR3 DNA reads as TGTGCCAGCAGCAGTGATAGCGGAGGCTCTGGGGCCAACGTCCTGACTTTC.

This clonotype was seen many times. The rearrangement uses TRBV20-1 and TRBJ2-3, with a weak D call TRBD1 (6 bases). From germline, CDR1 is DFQATT and CDR2 SNEGSKA (reference sequence). The length of the CDR3 is 13 residues. V lost 3 bases to trimming and J lost 5 bases, with 12 bases between them. The CDR3 nucleotides are TGCAGTGCTAGTCTACAGGGTAGAGATACGCAGTATTTT. Its translation is CSASLQGRDTQYF.

The count of this clonotype is one. Just one base apart from a much larger clone, this may be a read error. This sequence joins TRBV6-5 and TRBJ2-6, with TRBD1 matching over 7 bases. V shed 0 bases and J 3 bases; nucleotides not matched to a gene: 8. The CDR3 length is 18 residues. From germline, CDR1 is MNHEY and CDR2 SVGAGI. CDR3 nucleotides: TGTGCCAGCAGTTACTCGTGTAGGGGGCTAGGTGGGGCCAACGTCCTGACTTTC. This encodes CASSYSCRGLGGANVLTF.

In its sample, this clonotype was seen many times. As DNA, the CDR3 is TGCGCCAGCAGCCAAGACAGAAACTCTGGAAACACCATATATTTT. Amino acids: CASSQDRNSGNTIYF. V is TRBV4-1 and J is TRBJ1-3, with D uncertain. With 0 bases removed from V and 0 bases from J, the gap between germline ends came to 6 bases. Per the germline V gene, CDR1 is MGHRA and CDR2 is YSYEKL. The CDR3 is made up of 15 amino acids.

The gene calls are TRBV20-1 and TRBJ2-3, with TRBD2 identical over 8 bases. With 1 base clipped from V and 6 bases from J, the junction kept 6 bases outside the gene matches. Germline CDR1 is DFQATT and CDR2 is SNEGSKA (reference sequence). The CDR3 contains 14 residues. CDR3 amino acids: CSARVSGRGDTQYF. As DNA, the CDR3 is TGCAGTGCTAGAGTCAGCGGGAGAGGGGATACGCAGTATTTT.

This clonotype was detected a few times. This chain joins TRBV2 and TRBJ1-2; weak D call: TRBD1 (6 bases). Germline loops: CDR1 SNHLY, CDR2 FYNNEI. The V end lost 2 bases, the J end lost 4 bases, and 8 bases lay between the germline ends. The CDR3 is 13 amino acids. CDR3 loop: CASSETGIYGYTF. The CDR3 nucleotides read TGTGCCAGCAGTGAAACAGGGATCTATGGCTACACCTTC.

The chain combines TRBV20-1 with TRBJ2-3, with TRBD1 matching 8 bases. CDR3 length: 14 residues. CDR1 is DFQATT, CDR2 SNEGSKA, per germline (reference sequence). V dropped 3 bases and J dropped 4; count of bases not matched to a gene: 6. CDR3 region: CSARGRGQADTQYF. DNA of the CDR3: TGCAGTGCTAGGGGCAGGGGGCAAGCAGATACGCAGTATTTT.

V usage is TRBV7-9 and J usage is TRBJ1-2; possible D gene TRBD1, 5 bases. Germline V lookup: CDR1 SEHNR, CDR2 FQNEAQ (reference sequence). V lost 1 base, J lost 6 bases, and 12 bases lay in between. The length of the CDR3 is 14 residues. This CDR3 is CASSLDQGGDGYTF. CDR3 in DNA: TGTGCCAGCAGCTTAGATCAGGGTGGAGATGGCTACACCTTC.

This clonotype was counted a few times. The chain is built from TRBV20-1 and TRBJ1-1, with D possibly being TRBD1 (5 bases). The germline V gene has CDR1 DFQATT and CDR2 SNEGSKA (reference sequence). This CDR3 has 11 residues. Trimming took off 6 bases at V and 5 bases at J, with 10 bases between the two ends. CDR3 sequence (DNA): TGCAGTGCAGGGGCGGAGACTGAAGCTTTCTTT. It yields the protein CSAGAETEAFF.

The chain joins TRBV3-1 to TRBJ1-1, with 7 bases matching TRBD1. The CDR3 spans 14 residues. CDR1 is LGHDT and CDR2 is YNNKEL in the germline V gene (reference sequence). V shed 7 bases and J 4 bases; nucleotides not matched to a gene: 9. This chain's CDR3 is CASKVEGALTEAFF. DNA of the CDR3: TGTGCCAGCAAGGTCGAGGGGGCGCTCACTGAAGCTTTCTTT.

V and J are TRBV7-8 and TRBJ1-6; D uncertain. V was cut by 5 bases and J by 9 bases, with 20 bases left in between. From germline, CDR1 is SGHVS and CDR2 FQNEAQ. The CDR3 extends over 16 amino acids. CDR3 sequence: CASSPRTAWAGSPLHF. CDR3 bases: TGTGCCAGCAGCCCAAGAACTGCATGGGCAGGTTCACCCCTCCACTTT.

The chain has TRBV4-1 and TRBJ2-2; D is perhaps TRBD1 (6 bases). Germline CDR1 is MGHRA and CDR2 is YSYEKL. Trimming cost V 2 bases and J 0 bases, with 10 bases left between them. This CDR3 has 16 amino acids. This CDR3 is CASSQNTGSNTGELFF. The CDR3 DNA reads TGCGCCAGCAGCCAAAACACAGGGTCGAACACCGGGGAGCTGTTTTTT.

V usage is TRBV6-6 and J usage is TRBJ1-4; 9 nucleotides line up with TRBD1. CDR1 and CDR2 from the germline V gene are MNHNY and SVGAGI (reference sequence). V shed 6 bases and J 4 bases; nucleotides not matched to a gene: 3. This CDR3 is built from 14 residues. The CDR3 region has the DNA TGTGCCAGCAGACAGGGGGCTCTTAATGAAAAACTGTTTTTT. Amino acid sequence: CASRQGALNEKLFF.

This clonotype was counted ten times or more. The chain links TRBV12-3 or TRBV12-4 to TRBJ1-5, with 9 bases matching TRBD1. The CDR3 has 12 residues. Losses at the gene ends were 5 bases for V and 14 bases for J; bases not matched to a gene: 7. CDR3 DNA: TGTGCCAGCAGTACCACCCGACAGGGGGAGCATTTT. This codes for CASSTTRQGEHF.

The rearrangement joins TRBV27 to TRBJ2-5; 7 bases are shared with TRBD2. The CDR3 is 16 amino acids. The V gene end was trimmed by 0 bases and the J gene end by 4 bases; junction bases not matched to a gene: 8. Germline lookup yields CDR1 MNHEY and CDR2 SMNVEV (reference sequence). The CDR3 DNA is TGTGCCAGCAGTTTATCGTGGGGGGGGAAGATAGAGACCCAGTACTTC. This sequence encodes CASSLSWGGKIETQYF.

The gene calls are TRBV19 and TRBJ1-5, with 9 bases that match TRBD1. V gave up 7 bases and J gave up 0 bases; unmatched junction bases: 7. Germline CDR1 LNHDA, CDR2 SQIVND (reference sequence). CDR3 size: 16 residues. CDR3 protein: CASKPDRGNSNQPQHF. The DNA of the CDR3 is TGTGCCAGTAAACCGGACAGGGGCAATAGCAATCAGCCCCAGCATTTT.

This clonotype has only a few counts. The V and J genes are TRBV5-1 and TRBJ2-3; a weak D match, TRBD1 (6 bases). The CDR3 extends over 15 amino acids. Germline CDR1 reads SGHRS; CDR2 reads YFSETQ. The V and J ends lost 4 bases and 2 bases respectively, with 14 bases between them. The CDR3 spells CASSPSTGVTDTQYF. The CDR3 bases are TGCGCCAGCAGCCCTTCGACAGGAGTCACAGATACGCAGTATTTT.

This clonotype was observed a handful of times. The rearrangement links TRBV7-3 to TRBJ2-5, with 7 bases lining up with TRBD1. Germline trimming cut 2 bases from V and 11 bases from J; bases unmatched to any gene: 14. Germline assignment: CDR1 SGHTA and CDR2 FQGTGA. This CDR3 is built from 15 residues. In nucleotides, the CDR3 is TGTGCCAGCAGCTTAGAGGGGACAGATTTCAATGAGCAGTACTTC. This codes for CASSLEGTDFNEQYF.

The chain has TRBV2 and TRBJ2-3; 7 bases are shared with TRBD1. J gave up 3 bases and V 3 bases, and 3 bases lay outside the gene matches. From germline, CDR1 is SNHLY and CDR2 FYNNEI. The CDR3 is 14 residues long. This CDR3 reads CASSDQGETDTQYF. In nucleotides, the CDR3 is TGTGCCAGCAGTGATCAGGGGGAGACAGATACGCAGTATTTT.

This chain uses TRBV5-1 with TRBJ2-1; 15 positions agree with TRBD2. CDR3 size: 16 residues. J gave up 7 bases and V 3 bases, and 5 bases lay outside the gene matches. Germline V gives CDR1 SGHRS, CDR2 YFSETQ. CDR3: CASSSTGTSGGNEQFF. The CDR3 DNA reads as TGCGCCAGCAGCTCCACCGGGACTAGCGGGGGGAATGAGCAGTTCTTC.